A selection of T cell receptor beta chains follows, all from one sample in a study of blood T cell repertoires in COVID-19. Sequenced by immunoSEQ multiplex PCR; TCRdb stores in-frame clones only, minus some. The sample includes roughly 130,000 clones, 90% of them seen just once. The specimen sequenced was peripheral blood. Source of these receptors: a man aged 45 to 65 with active COVID-19. Both conserved end residues are part of each CDR3. The D gene is left open where the match is weak. Clone size, where shown, is once, few, many, or a class for clones that have expanded.

>.|TRBJ1-4|TRBV7-2|TRBD1
TGTGCCAGCAGCCCCGTTACAGGGGGCATTGAAAAACTGTTTTTT
CASSPVTGGIEKLFF
>.|TRBJ2-2|TRBV5-1|.
TGCGCCAGTAGAGGCCAGGGATCGAACACCGGGGAGCTGTTTTTT
CASRGQGSNTGELFF
>.|TRBJ2-1|TRBV7-2|.
TGTGCCAGCAGCTCGATCAAACAGGGCAATGAGCAGTTCTTC
CASSSIKQGNEQFF
>.|TRBJ1-2|TRBV28|TRBD1
TGTGCCAGCAACGGACAGGGGGGTGGCTACACCTTC
CASNGQGGGYTF
>once|TRBJ2-1|TRBV7-2|.
TGTGCCAGCAGCCTCTCGAGGGACTCCTTCTACAATGAGCAGTTCTTC
CASSLSRDSFYNEQFF
>.|TRBJ2-3|TRBV5-1|TRBD2
TGCGCCAGCAGCCCCACTAGCGGGAGTTGGACAGATACGCAGTATTTT
CASSPTSGSWTDTQYF
>.|TRBJ2-1|TRBV5-1|.
TGCGCCAGCAGCTCCTTCCCTCGGGATGAGCAGTTCTTC
CASSSFPRDEQFF
>few|TRBJ1-5|TRBV6-5|TRBD1
TGTGCCAGCAGTTACGGGACAGGGGGCAATCAGCCCCAGCATTTT
CASSYGTGGNQPQHF
>.|TRBJ2-1|TRBV5-1|.
TGCGCCAGCAGCTTGGCCGGGACTTATATTAATGAGCAGTTCTTC
CASSLAGTYINEQFF
>.|TRBJ1-1|TRBV6-5|TRBD1
TGTGCCAGCTCCGGGACAGGGGGCACTGGGACTGAAGCTTTCTTT
CASSGTGGTGTEAFF
>.|TRBJ2-7|TRBV3-1/TRBV3-2|TRBD2
TGTGCCAGCAGCCCCGGCGGGGGCGGGGGGGCGGTATACGAGCAGTACTTC
CASSPGGGGGAVYEQYF
>.|TRBJ2-5|TRBV27|.
TGTGCCAGCAGGGGCGTGAGCCAAGAGACCCAGTACTTC
CASRGVSQETQYF
>few|TRBJ2-1|TRBV2|TRBD2
TGTGCCAGCAGTCCCCGGGAGGGATTTGGGAATGAGCAGTTCTTC
CASSPREGFGNEQFF
>few|TRBJ1-2|TRBV2|TRBD1
TGTGCCAGCAGTAAGGGAGGGACAGGGACCCGCTACACCTTC
CASSKGGTGTRYTF
>once|TRBJ2-2|TRBV5-1|.
TGCGCCAGCAGCTCCGGGACAGGGGAGCTGTTTTTT
CASSSGTGELFF
>.|TRBJ1-6|TRBV12-3/TRBV12-4|.
TGTGCCAGCAGCCAGAATTCACCCCTCCACTTT
CASSQNSPLHF
>many|TRBJ2-2|TRBV11-2|.
TGTGCCAGCAGCTTTGCCGGGACAAGCGCGATTCCCGGGGAGCTGTTTTTT
CASSFAGTSAIPGELFF
>.|TRBJ2-3|TRBV5-4|TRBD2
TGTGCCAGCAGCGGAATGACTAGCGGGAGGGCAGATACGCAGTATTTT
CASSGMTSGRADTQYF
>once|TRBJ2-1|TRBV7-9|.
TGTGCCAGCATCCCCGGGAGTTGGAACAATGAGCAGTTCTTC
CASIPGSWNNEQFF
>once|TRBJ2-2|TRBV6-5|TRBD1
TGTGCCAGCAGTTACTACAGGGGGCGGGGAACCGGGGAGCTGTTTTTT
CASSYYRGRGTGELFF
>.|TRBJ2-1|TRBV7-9|.
TGTGCCAGCAGCTTAGCGCCGTCTAGAAGAATCCATGAGCAGTTCTTC
CASSLAPSRRIHEQFF
>once|TRBJ2-2|TRBV27|.
TGTGCCAGCAGTTTATCTGGGGCGCAGCTGTTTTTT
CASSLSGAQLFF
>.|TRBJ1-1|TRBV7-9|TRBD1
TGTGCCACGGGACAGGGGGTGTCCGTCAACACTGAAGCTTTCTTT
CATGQGVSVNTEAFF
>.|TRBJ1-4|TRBV27|.
TGTGCCAGCAGTTTGATGGGTCGTTGGAGAGCCGGTGAAAAACTGTTTTTT
CASSLMGRWRAGEKLFF
>few|TRBJ2-7|TRBV6-1|TRBD2
TGTGCCAGCAGTGACGGGGGGGGACCCTACGAGCAGTACTTC
CASSDGGGPYEQYF
>.|TRBJ2-3|TRBV10-2|.
TGCGCCAGCAGGCCCTCCTACGGGTCAGATACGCAGTATTTT
CASRPSYGSDTQYF
>.|TRBJ1-1|TRBV7-3|TRBD1
TGTGCCAGCAGCTTAACCGGGACAGCTAACACTGAAGCTTTCTTT
CASSLTGTANTEAFF